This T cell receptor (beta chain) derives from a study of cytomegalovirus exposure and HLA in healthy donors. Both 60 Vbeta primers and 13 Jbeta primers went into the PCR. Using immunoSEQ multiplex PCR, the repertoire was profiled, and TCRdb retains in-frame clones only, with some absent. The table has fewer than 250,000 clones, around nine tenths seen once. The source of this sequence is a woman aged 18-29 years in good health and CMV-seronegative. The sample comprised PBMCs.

CDR3 in amino acids: CASSSASGQETQYF. DNA for the CDR3: TGTGCCAGCAGTTCCGCTAGCGGTCAAGAGACCCAGTACTTC. This sequence joins TRBV6-6 and TRBJ2-5; TRBD2 matches 7 bases. V shed 4 bases, J shed 2 bases, and the junction held 4 bases outside the gene matches. The CDR3 sequence is 14 residues long. The V gene's germline CDR1 is MNHNY and CDR2 SVGAGI (reference sequence).